This entry features one TCR beta chain sequence. Its target is unknown. This sample stems from a study of T-cell memory formation after mild COVID-19. As for the study in general: TCR clustering was largely donor specific.

TCRdb called the 5' RACE reads again in MiXCR, with one record for every CDR3 protein. The profile shows approximately 390,000 distinct CDR3 sequences, approximately 16% of them singletons. With 4 bases clipped from V and 6 bases from J, the junction kept 6 bases outside the gene matches. Germline CDR1 and CDR2: SGHRS and YFSETQ. This CDR3 spans 14 amino acids. Findings and limits, study-wide: Memory sampled before infection contained some responding clones, suggesting cross-reactive memory joined. SARS-CoV-2 specificity of second-wave clones peaking day 37 was unconfirmed. Contracting clones from day 15 to 85 showed balanced CD4/CD8; later expanders favored CD4+.

The specimen was PBMCs or a T cell subset sorted from them (not recorded which). This receptor was identified in a man younger than 35 who had mild COVID-19 (a few samples of this study predate the infection). Cell type and time point are not known. V is TRBV5-1 and J is TRBJ1-5; 8 positions agree with TRBD1. CDR3 sequence (DNA): TGCGCCAGCAGCCAACGACAGGGGCCTCAGCCCCAGCATTTT. It yields the protein CASSQRQGPQPQHF.